This T cell receptor (beta chain) was identified in a study of blood T cell repertoires in COVID-19. Study details: Donors in the United States, Italy and Spain gave samples during acute or convalescent COVID-19.

In Seattle, patients joined the study during active infection and were tracked longitudinally. V was pared by 6 bases and J by 4 bases, with 10 bases of the junction left unmatched. CDR3 length: 15 amino acids. Per germline, CDR1 SQVTM and CDR2 ANQGSEA. Source study methods: Estimation of nucleated cell counts was performed using reference gene primer amplification. The data were produced by immunoSEQ multiplex PCR, yet TCRdb's version contains in-frame clones alone and is incomplete. That table supplies the V and J calls and clone size; D and trimming were determined from the DNA. Among 250,000 to 350,000 clones listed, about nine tenths were seen once.

This TCR derives from a woman aged 25 to 45 with COVID-19, enrolled during active disease. The genes are TRBV29-1 and TRBJ2-1; TRBD1 agrees at 9 bases. Sequencing was performed on peripheral blood. The CDR3 loop is CSVRTGAGAYNEQFF. The DNA for the CDR3 is TGCAGCGTGCGGACAGGGGCGGGAGCTTACAATGAGCAGTTCTTC.